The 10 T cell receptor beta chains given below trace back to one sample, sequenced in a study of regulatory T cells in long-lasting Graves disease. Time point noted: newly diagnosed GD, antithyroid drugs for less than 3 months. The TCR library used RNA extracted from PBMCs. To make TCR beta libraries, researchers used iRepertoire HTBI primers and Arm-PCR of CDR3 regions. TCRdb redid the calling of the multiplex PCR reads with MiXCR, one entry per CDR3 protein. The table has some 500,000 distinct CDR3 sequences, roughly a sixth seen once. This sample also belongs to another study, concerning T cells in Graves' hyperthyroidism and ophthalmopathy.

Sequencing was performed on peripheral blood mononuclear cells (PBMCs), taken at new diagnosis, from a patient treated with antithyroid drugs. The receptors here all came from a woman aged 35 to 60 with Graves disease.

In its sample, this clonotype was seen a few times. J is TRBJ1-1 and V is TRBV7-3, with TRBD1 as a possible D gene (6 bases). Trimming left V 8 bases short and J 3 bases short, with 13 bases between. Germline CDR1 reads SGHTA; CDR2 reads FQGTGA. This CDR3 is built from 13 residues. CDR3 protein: CASARGGDTEAFF. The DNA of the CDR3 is TGTGCCAGCGCTCGAGGGGGTGACACTGAAGCTTTCTTT.

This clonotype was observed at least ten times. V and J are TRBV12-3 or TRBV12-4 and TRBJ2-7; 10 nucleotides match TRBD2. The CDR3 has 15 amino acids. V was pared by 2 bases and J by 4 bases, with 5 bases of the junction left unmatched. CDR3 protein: CASSLMELAGYEQYF. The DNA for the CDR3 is TGTGCCAGCAGTTTAATGGAACTAGCGGGGTACGAGCAGTACTTC.

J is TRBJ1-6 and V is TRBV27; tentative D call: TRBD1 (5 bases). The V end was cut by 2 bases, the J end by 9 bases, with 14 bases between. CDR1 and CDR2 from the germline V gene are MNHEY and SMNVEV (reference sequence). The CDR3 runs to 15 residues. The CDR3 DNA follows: TGTGCCAGCAGTTTAGACACAGGAGGTTCTTCACCCCTCCACTTT. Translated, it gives CASSLDTGGSSPLHF.

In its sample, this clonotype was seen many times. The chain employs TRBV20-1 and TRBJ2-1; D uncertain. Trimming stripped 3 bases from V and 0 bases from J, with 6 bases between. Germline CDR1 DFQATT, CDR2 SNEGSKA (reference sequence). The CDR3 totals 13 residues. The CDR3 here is CSASGSSYNEQFF. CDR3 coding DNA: TGCAGTGCTAGCGGAAGCTCCTACAATGAGCAGTTCTTC.

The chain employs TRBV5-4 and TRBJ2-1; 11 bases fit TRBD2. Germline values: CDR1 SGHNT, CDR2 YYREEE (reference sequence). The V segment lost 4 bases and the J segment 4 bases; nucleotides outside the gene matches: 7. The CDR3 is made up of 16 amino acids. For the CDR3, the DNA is TGTGCCAGCAGCCCTAGCGGGGGGTCTTTATACAATGAGCAGTTCTTC. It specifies CASSPSGGSLYNEQFF.

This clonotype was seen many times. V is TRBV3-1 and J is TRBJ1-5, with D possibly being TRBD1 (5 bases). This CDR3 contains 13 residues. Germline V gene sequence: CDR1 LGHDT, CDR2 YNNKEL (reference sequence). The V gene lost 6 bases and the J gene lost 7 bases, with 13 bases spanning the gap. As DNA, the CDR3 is TGTGCCAGCAGATACAGGTTACGGCAGCCCCAGCATTTT. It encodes CASRYRLRQPQHF.

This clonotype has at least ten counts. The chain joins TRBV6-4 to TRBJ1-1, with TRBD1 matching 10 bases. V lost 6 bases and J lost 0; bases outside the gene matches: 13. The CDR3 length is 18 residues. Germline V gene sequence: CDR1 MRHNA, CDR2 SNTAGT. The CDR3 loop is CASRRYSGTGAMNTEAFF. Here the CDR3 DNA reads TGTGCCAGCAGAAGATATTCCGGGACAGGGGCGATGAACACTGAAGCTTTCTTT.

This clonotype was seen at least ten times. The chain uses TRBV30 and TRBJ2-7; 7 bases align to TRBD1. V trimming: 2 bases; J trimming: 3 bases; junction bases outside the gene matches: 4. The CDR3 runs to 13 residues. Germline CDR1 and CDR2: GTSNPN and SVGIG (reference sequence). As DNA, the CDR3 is TGTGCCTGGAGTAGGGGACAGCTCTACGAGCAGTACTTC. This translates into CAWSRGQLYEQYF.

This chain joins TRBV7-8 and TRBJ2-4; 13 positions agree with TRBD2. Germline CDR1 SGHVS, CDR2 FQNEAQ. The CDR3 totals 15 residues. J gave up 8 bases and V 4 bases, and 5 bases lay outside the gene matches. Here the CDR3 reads CASSSRLAGGYIQYF. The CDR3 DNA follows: TGTGCCAGCAGCTCCCGACTAGCGGGAGGATACATTCAGTACTTC.

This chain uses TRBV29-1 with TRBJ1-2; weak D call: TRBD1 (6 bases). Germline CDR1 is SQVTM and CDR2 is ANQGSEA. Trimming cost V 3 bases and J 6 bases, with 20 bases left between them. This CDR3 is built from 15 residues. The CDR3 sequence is CSVDPRGLTLDGYTF. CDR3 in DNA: TGCAGCGTTGACCCCCGGGGGCTAACCCTCGATGGCTACACCTTC.